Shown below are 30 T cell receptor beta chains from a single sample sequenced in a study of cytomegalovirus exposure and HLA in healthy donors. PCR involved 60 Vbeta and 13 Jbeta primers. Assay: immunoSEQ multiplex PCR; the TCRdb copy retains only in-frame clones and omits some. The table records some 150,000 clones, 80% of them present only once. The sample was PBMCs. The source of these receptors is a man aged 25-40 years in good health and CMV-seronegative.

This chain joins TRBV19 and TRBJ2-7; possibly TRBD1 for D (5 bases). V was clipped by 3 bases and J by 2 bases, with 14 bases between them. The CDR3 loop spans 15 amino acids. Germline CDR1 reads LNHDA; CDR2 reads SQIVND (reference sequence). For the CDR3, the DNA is TGTGCCAGTAGTATTGGGGCACTACCCCCCTACGAGCAGTACTTC. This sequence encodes CASSIGALPPYEQYF.

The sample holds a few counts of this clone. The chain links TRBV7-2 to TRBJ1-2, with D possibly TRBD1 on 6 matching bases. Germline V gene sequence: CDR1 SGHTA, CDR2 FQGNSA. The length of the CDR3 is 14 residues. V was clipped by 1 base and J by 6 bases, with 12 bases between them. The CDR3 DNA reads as TGTGCCAGCAGCTTAGTTTTGGCAGGGGATGGCTACACCTTC. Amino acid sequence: CASSLVLAGDGYTF. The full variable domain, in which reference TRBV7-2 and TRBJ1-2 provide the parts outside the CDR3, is GAGVSQSPSNKVTEKGKDVELRCDPISGHTALYWYRQSLGQGLEFLIYFQGNSAPDKSGLPSDRFSAERTGGSVSTLTIQRTQQEDSAVYLCASSLVLAGDGYTFGSGTRLTVV.

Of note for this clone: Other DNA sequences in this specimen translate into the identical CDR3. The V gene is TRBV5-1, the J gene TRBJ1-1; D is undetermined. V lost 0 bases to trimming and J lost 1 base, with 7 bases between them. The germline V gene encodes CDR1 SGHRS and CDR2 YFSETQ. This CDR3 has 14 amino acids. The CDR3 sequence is CASSLGRENTEAFF. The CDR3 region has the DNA TGCGCCAGCAGCTTGGGTAGAGAGAACACTGAAGCTTTCTTT.

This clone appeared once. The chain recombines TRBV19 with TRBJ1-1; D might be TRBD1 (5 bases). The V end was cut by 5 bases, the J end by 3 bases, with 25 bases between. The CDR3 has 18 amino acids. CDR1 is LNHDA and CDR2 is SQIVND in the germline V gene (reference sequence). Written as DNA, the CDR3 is TGTGCCAGTAGTCATGGGACTGCTTATAAAAGAGGGGACACTGAAGCTTTCTTT. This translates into CASSHGTAYKRGDTEAFF. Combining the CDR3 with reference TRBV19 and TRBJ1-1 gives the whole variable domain DGGITQSPKYLFRKEGQNVTLSCEQNLNHDAMYWYRQDPGQGLRLIYYSQIVNDFQKGDIAEGYSVSREKKESFPLTVTSAQKNPTAFYLCASSHGTAYKRGDTEAFFGQGTRLTVV.

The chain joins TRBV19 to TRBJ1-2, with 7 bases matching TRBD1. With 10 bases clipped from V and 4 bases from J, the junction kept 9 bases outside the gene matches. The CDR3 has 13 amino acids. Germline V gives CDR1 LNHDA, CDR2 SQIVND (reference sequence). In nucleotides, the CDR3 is TGTGCCACCGAGAACAGGGGTGGCTATGGCTACACCTTC. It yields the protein CATENRGGYGYTF.

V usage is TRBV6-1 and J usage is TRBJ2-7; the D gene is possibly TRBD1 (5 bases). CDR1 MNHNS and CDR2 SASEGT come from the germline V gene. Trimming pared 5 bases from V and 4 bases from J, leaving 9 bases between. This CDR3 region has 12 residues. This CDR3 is CASSNQGYEQYF. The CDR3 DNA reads TGTGCCAGCAGTAACCAGGGATACGAGCAGTACTTC.

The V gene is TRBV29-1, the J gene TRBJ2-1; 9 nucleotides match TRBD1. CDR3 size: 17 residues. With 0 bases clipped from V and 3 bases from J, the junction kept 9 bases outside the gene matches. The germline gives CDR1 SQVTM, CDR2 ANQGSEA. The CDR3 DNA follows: TGCAGCGTTGAAGATCAAATGACAGGGGGTGTCTACAATGAGCAGTTCTTC. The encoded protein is CSVEDQMTGGVYNEQFF.

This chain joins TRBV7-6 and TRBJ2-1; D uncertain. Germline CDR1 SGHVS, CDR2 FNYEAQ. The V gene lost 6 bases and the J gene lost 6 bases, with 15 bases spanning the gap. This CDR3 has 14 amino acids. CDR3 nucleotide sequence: TGTGCCAGCAGTCGCGGCATCAGTTCCAATGAGCAGTTCTTC. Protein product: CASSRGISSNEQFF. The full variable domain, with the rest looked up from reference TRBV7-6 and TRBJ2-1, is GAGVSQSPRYKVTKRGQDVALRCDPISGHVSLYWYRQALGQGPEFLTYFNYEAQQDKSGLPNDRFSAERPEGSISTLTIQRTEQRDSAMYRCASSRGISSNEQFFGPGTRLTVL.

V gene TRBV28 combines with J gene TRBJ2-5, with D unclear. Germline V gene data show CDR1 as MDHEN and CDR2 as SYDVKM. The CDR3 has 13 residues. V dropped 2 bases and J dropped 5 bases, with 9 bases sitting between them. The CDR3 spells CASSLPHAETQYF. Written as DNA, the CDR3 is TGTGCCAGCAGTTTACCCCACGCGGAGACCCAGTACTTC.

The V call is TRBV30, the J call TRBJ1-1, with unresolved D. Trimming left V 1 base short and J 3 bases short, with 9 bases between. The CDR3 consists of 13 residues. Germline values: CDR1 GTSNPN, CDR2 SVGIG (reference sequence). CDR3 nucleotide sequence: TGTGCCTGGAGTGGATCCGGTGACACTGAAGCTTTCTTT. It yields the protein CAWSGSGDTEAFF.

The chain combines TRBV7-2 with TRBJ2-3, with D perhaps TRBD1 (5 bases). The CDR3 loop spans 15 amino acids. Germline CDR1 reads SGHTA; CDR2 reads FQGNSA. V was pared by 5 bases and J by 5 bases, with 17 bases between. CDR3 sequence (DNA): TGTGCCAGCAGCCTACCCCAGGGAATTGAAGATACGCAGTATTTT. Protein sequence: CASSLPQGIEDTQYF. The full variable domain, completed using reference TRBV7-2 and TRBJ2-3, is GAGVSQSPSNKVTEKGKDVELRCDPISGHTALYWYRQSLGQGLEFLIYFQGNSAPDKSGLPSDRFSAERTGGSVSTLTIQRTQQEDSAVYLCASSLPQGIEDTQYFGPGTRLTVL.

The CDR3 loop is CASSSVPRGLKYEQYF. The CDR3 DNA sequence: TGTGCCAGCAGCTCCGTACCCAGGGGGCTTAAGTACGAGCAGTACTTC. The chain has TRBV11-2 and TRBJ2-7; 8 nucleotides align to TRBD1. The CDR3 is 16 amino acids. Per the germline V gene, CDR1 is SGHAT and CDR2 is FQNNGV. With V trimmed by 4 bases and J by 4 bases, 12 bases remained unmatched.

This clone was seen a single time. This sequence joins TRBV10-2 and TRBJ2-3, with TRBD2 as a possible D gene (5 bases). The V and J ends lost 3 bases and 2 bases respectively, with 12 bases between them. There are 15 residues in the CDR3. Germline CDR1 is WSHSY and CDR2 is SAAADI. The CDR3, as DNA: TGCGCCAGCAGTGAAGCGGTAGGAGCCACAGATACGCAGTATTTT. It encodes CASSEAVGATDTQYF.

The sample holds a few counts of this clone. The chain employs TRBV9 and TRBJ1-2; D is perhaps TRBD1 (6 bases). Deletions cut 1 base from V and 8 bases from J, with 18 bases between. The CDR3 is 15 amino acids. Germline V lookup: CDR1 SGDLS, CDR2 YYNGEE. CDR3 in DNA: TGTGCCAGCAGCGTAATACAGGGCGGTCTGCGCGGCTACACCTTC. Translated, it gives CASSVIQGGLRGYTF.

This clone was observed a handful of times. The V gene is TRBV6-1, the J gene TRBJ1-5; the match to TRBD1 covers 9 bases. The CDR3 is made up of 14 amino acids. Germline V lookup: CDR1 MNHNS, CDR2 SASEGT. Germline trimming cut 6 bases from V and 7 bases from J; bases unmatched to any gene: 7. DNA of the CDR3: TGTGCCAGCAGGTCCAACAGGGGGCACCAGCCCCAGCATTTT. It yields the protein CASRSNRGHQPQHF.

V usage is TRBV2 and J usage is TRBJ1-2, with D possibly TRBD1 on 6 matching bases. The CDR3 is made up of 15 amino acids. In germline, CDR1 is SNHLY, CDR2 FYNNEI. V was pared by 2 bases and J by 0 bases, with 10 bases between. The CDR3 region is CASSEIQGPNYGYTF. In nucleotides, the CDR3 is TGTGCCAGCAGTGAAATACAGGGACCTAACTATGGCTACACCTTC.

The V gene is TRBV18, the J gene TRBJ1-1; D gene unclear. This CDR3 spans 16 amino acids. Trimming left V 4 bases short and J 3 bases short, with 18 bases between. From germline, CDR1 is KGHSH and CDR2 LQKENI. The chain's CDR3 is CASSRLARSKDTEAFF. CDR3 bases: TGTGCCAGCTCACGGCTGGCCAGGTCTAAGGACACTGAAGCTTTCTTT.

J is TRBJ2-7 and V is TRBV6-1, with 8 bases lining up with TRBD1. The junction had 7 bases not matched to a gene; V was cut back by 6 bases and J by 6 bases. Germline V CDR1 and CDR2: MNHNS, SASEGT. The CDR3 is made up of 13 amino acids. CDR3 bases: TGTGCCAGCAGGCCACAGGGGACAGGCGAGCAGTACTTC. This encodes CASRPQGTGEQYF.

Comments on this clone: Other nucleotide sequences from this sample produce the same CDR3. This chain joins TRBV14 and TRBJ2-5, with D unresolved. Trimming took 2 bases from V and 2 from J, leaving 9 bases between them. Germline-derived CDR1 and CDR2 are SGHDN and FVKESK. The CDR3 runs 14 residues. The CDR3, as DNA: TGTGCCAGCAGCCAACTGAGGCAGCAAGAGACCCAGTACTTC. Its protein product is CASSQLRQQETQYF.

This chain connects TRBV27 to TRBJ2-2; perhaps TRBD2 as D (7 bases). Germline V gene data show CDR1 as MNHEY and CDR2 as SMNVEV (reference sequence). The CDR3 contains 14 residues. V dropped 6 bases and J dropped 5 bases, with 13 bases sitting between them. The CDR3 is CASRSAGATGELFF. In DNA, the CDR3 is TGTGCCAGCAGGTCGGCGGGGGCGACCGGGGAGCTGTTTTTT.

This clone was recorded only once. CDR3 nucleotide sequence: TGTGCCAGCAGCCCGTGGACTAGCGGGCCGGTCAATGAGCAGTTCTTC. Translated, it gives CASSPWTSGPVNEQFF. The genes are TRBV4-2 and TRBJ2-1; 11 positions agree with TRBD2. This CDR3 spans 16 amino acids. Trimming cost V 4 bases and J 6 bases; bases outside gene matches: 8. Germline loops: CDR1 LGHNA, CDR2 YNFKEQ.

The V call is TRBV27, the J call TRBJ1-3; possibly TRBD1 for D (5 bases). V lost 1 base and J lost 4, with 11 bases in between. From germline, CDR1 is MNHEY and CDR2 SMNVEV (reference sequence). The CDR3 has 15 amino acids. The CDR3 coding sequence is TGTGCCAGCAGTTTATTGGGGGGGTTCGGAAACACCATATATTTT. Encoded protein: CASSLLGGFGNTIYF.

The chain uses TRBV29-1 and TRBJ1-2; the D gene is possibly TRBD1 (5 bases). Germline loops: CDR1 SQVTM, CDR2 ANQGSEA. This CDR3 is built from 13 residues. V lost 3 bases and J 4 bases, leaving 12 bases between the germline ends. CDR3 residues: CSVEGGGIYGYTF. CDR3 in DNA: TGCAGCGTTGAGGGCGGGGGAATCTATGGCTACACCTTC. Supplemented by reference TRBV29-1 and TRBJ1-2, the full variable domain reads SAVISQKPSRDICQRGTSLTIQCQVDSQVTMMFWYRQQPGQSLTLIATANQGSEATYESGFVIDKFPISRPNLTFSTLTVSNMSPEDSSIYLCSVEGGGIYGYTFGSGTRLTVV.

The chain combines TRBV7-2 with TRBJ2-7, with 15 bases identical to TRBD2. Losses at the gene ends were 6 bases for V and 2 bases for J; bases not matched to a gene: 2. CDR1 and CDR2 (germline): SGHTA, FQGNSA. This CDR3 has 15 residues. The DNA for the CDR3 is TGTGCCAGCAGAAGGACTAGCGGGGGGGCCTACGAGCAGTACTTC. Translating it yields CASRRTSGGAYEQYF. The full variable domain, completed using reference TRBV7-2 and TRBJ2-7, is GAGVSQSPSNKVTEKGKDVELRCDPISGHTALYWYRQSLGQGLEFLIYFQGNSAPDKSGLPSDRFSAERTGGSVSTLTIQRTQQEDSAVYLCASRRTSGGAYEQYFGPGTRLTVT.

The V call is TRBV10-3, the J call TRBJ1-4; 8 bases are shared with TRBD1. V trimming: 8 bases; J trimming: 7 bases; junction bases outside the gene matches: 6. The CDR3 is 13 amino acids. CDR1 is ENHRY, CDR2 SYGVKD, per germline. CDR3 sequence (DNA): TGTGCCATCGCATCAGGGGGCCGTGAAAAACTGTTTTTT. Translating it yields CAIASGGREKLFF.

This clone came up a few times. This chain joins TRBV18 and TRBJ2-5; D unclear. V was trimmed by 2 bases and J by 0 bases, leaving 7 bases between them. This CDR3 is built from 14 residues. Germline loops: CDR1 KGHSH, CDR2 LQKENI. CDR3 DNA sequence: TGTGCCAGCTCACCATCTGGCTACCAAGAGACCCAGTACTTC. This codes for CASSPSGYQETQYF.

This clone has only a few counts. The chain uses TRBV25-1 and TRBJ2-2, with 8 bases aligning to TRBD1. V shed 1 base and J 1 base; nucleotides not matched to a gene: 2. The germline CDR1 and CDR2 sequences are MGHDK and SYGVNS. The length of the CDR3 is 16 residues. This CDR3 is CASSESGTGNTGELFF. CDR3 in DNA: TGTGCCAGCAGTGAATCCGGGACAGGGAACACCGGGGAGCTGTTTTTT.

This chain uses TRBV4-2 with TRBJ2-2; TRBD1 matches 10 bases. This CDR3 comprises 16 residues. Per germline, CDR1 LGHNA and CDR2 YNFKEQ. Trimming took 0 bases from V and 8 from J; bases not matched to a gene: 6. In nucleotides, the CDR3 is TGTGCCAGCAGCCAAGATCAGGACAGGGGGAAGGGGGAGCTGTTTTTT. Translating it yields CASSQDQDRGKGELFF.

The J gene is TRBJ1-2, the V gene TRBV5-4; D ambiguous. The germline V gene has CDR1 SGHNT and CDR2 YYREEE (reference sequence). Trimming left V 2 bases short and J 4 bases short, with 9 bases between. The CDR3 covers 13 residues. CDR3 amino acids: CASSFEARYGYTF. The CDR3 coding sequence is TGTGCCAGCAGCTTCGAAGCCCGCTATGGCTACACCTTC.

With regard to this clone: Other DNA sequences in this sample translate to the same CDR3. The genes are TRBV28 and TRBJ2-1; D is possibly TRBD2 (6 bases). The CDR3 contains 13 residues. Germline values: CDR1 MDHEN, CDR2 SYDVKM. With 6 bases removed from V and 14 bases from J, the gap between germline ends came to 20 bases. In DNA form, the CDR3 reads TGTGCCAGCAGCTCCCGCTTCGCGGAGGGCGAGTTCTTC. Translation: CASSSRFAEGEFF.